This TCR beta chain was documented in a study of spatial heterogeneity in lung cancer. Indicated time point: sample taken at primary tumor resection. The donors were about 67 patients with non-small cell lung cancer that was early-stage and untreated. Whole RNA, which was extracted from tumor, nontumor lung tissue or frozen PBMC, was sequenced without any cell sorting. The library protocol tagged each TCR cDNA with a unique molecular identifier. TCRdb recomputed calls from the 5' RACE reads with MiXCR, one row per CDR3 protein. This sample has some 41,000 distinct CDR3 sequences, with approximately 6.2% found just once. The ends were cut back, 0 bases at V and 1 base at J, with 9 bases in the middle. CDR3 length equals 15 residues. Germline V lookup: CDR1 MNHEY, CDR2 SVGAGI. In regard to this clonotype: The antigen is undetermined.

Overall study findings and caveats: Compared with follow-up, resection was when ubiquitous expanded tumor TCRs appeared in blood more.

The sample here was PBMCs, taken at surgery. The chain carries TRBV6-5 and TRBJ1-1; D unresolved. This receptor was obtained from a female donor with early-stage non-small cell lung cancer. CDR3 nucleotides: TGTGCCAGCAGTTACTCAGGGTCGGGGAACACTGAAGCTTTCTTT. It encodes CASSYSGSGNTEAFF.